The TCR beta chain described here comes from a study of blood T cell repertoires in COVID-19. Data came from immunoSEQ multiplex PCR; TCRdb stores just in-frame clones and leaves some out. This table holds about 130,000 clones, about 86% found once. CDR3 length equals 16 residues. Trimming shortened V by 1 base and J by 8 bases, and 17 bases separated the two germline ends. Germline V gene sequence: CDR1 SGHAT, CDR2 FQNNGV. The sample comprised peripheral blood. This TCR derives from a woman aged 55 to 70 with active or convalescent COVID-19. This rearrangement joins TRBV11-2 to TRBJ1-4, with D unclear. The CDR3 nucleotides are TGTGCCAGCAGCTTAGGATCCCCCGGGTTGAGAGAAAAACTGTTTTTT. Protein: CASSLGSPGLREKLFF.